Below, 20 T cell receptor beta chains from the same sample are listed, as sequenced in a study of cytomegalovirus exposure and HLA in healthy donors. PCR involved 60 Vbeta and 13 Jbeta primers. Profiled with immunoSEQ multiplex PCR; TCRdb holds only in-frame clones, not every one. This table holds roughly 180,000 clones, 84% found once. Sequenced input: PBMCs. These receptors were collected from a man aged 25-45 years in good health and CMV-seronegative.

V is TRBV7-2 and J is TRBJ2-3; unclear D gene. The CDR3 is 11 amino acids. V lost 7 bases to trimming and J lost 2 bases, with 4 bases between them. Germline CDR1 is SGHTA and CDR2 is FQGNSA. The CDR3 region is CASTNTDTQYF. CDR3 nucleotide sequence: TGTGCCAGCACCAACACAGATACGCAGTATTTT.

Only one count was recorded for this clone. The rearrangement links TRBV5-6 to TRBJ1-2, with TRBD1 matching 8 bases. The CDR3 sequence is 14 residues long. Germline CDR1 reads SGHDT; CDR2 reads YYEEEE. After removal of 3 bases from V and 6 bases from J, the junction contained 7 bases not matched to a gene. The chain's CDR3 is CASSSGTGWDGYTF. CDR3 coding DNA: TGTGCCAGCAGCTCCGGGACAGGATGGGATGGCTACACCTTC.

The chain uses TRBV11-2 and TRBJ1-5; the D gene is possibly TRBD1 (6 bases). V lost 5 bases to trimming and J lost 6 bases, with 17 bases between them. Germline assignment: CDR1 SGHAT and CDR2 FQNNGV. The CDR3 length is 15 residues. CDR3 residues: CASSPRGGLAQPQHF. Here the CDR3 DNA reads TGTGCCAGCAGCCCGAGGGGGGGGCTGGCTCAGCCCCAGCATTTT.

The V and J genes are TRBV18 and TRBJ2-1; D is possibly TRBD2 (5 bases). Germline values: CDR1 KGHSH, CDR2 LQKENI. V shed 1 base and J shed 2 bases, with 9 bases lying between them. CDR3 size: 15 residues. The CDR3 region is CASSPRRATYNEQFF. CDR3 coding DNA: TGTGCCAGCTCACCACGGCGGGCGACCTACAATGAGCAGTTCTTC. The full variable domain, rest sourced from reference TRBV18 and TRBJ2-1, is NAGVMQNPRHLVRRRGQEARLRCSPMKGHSHVYWYRQLPEEGLKFMVYLQKENIIDESGMPKERFSAEFPKEGPSILRIQQVVRGDSAAYFCASSPRRATYNEQFFGPGTRLTVL.

In its sample, this clone was seen once. V usage is TRBV27 and J usage is TRBJ2-7; 7 bases map to TRBD2. J lost 3 bases, V lost 5 bases, and 7 bases had no gene match. This CDR3 spans 14 amino acids. From germline, CDR1 is MNHEY and CDR2 SMNVEV (reference sequence). CDR3 residues: CASSLGASGYEQYF. The CDR3 DNA sequence: TGTGCCAGCAGTCTCGGGGCTAGCGGCTACGAGCAGTACTTC.

Turning to this clone: The junction differs from germline at one of its ends, possibly a read error. The same CDR3 also results from other DNA sequences found in this sample. This sequence joins TRBV18 and TRBJ1-1; D unresolved. CDR3 length: 15 residues. The germline CDR1 and CDR2 sequences are KGHSH and LQKENI. Here the CDR3 DNA reads TGTGCCAGCTCACCACGCCGAGGGTTATACACTGAGGCTTTCTTT. This gives the protein CASSPRRGLYTEAFF. The whole variable domain, filled in from reference TRBV18 and TRBJ1-1, reads NAGVMQNPRHLVRRRGQEARLRCSPMKGHSHVYWYRQLPEEGLKFMVYLQKENIIDESGMPKERFSAEFPKEGPSILRIQQVVRGDSAAYFCASSPRRGLYTEAFFGQGTRLTVV.

This clone was observed a handful of times. This sequence joins TRBV7-2 and TRBJ2-2; D not resolved. The V gene's germline CDR1 is SGHTA and CDR2 FQGNSA. Trimming shortened V by 1 base and J by 5 bases, and 8 bases separated the two germline ends. The CDR3 has 14 amino acids. DNA of the CDR3: TGTGCCAGCAGCTTAGGTGGCAGGACCGGGGAGCTGTTTTTT. Translation: CASSLGGRTGELFF.

The V call is TRBV5-6, the J call TRBJ2-4, with TRBD2 matching 7 bases. CDR3 length: 15 amino acids. Looked up from germline, CDR1 is SGHDT and CDR2 is YYEEEE. Trimming at V came to 5 bases and at J to 8 bases, leaving 13 bases not matched to a gene. CDR3 residues: CASRPLGGRIDIQYF. CDR3 DNA: TGTGCCAGCAGGCCCTTGGGAGGGAGAATCGACATTCAGTACTTC.

The chain links TRBV19 to TRBJ1-2; D gene uncertain. Germline V gene lookup returns CDR1 LNHDA and CDR2 SQIVND (reference sequence). CDR3 length equals 15 residues. Deletions cut 2 bases from V and 0 bases from J, with 10 bases between. CDR3 in amino acids: CASSISAGTNYGYTF. DNA for the CDR3: TGTGCCAGTAGTATATCGGCAGGAACTAACTATGGCTACACCTTC.

The V and J genes are TRBV5-6 and TRBJ2-5; the match to TRBD2 covers 10 bases. Gene TRBJ2-7 matches the end of the DNA better, so the J call may be wrong. Per the germline V gene, CDR1 is SGHDT and CDR2 is YYEEEE. This CDR3 contains 16 residues. The CDR3 loop is CASSLAGGLATYEQYF. CDR3 DNA: TGTGCCAGCAGCTTGGCCGGGGGACTAGCGACCTACGAGCAGTACTTC.

This chain uses TRBV5-1 with TRBJ2-3; TRBD2 matches at 10 bases. Germline loops: CDR1 SGHRS, CDR2 YFSETQ. Germline trimming cut 0 bases from V and 6 bases from J; bases unmatched to any gene: 10. The length of the CDR3 is 17 residues. This CDR3 is CASSLGPSGGRGDTQYF. The CDR3 DNA is TGCGCCAGCAGCTTGGGGCCTAGCGGGGGCCGAGGGGATACGCAGTATTTT.

Written as DNA, the CDR3 is TGTGCCAGCCGAAAACGACAGGGGTGGTATGGCTACACCTTC. Encoded protein: CASRKRQGWYGYTF. This sequence joins TRBV6-5 and TRBJ1-2, with 8 positions matching TRBD1. J lost 5 bases, V lost 8 bases, and 10 bases had no gene match. This CDR3 has 14 amino acids. Germline values: CDR1 MNHEY, CDR2 SVGAGI.

This clone showed up just a few times. This chain uses TRBV30 with TRBJ2-1; 8 nucleotides match TRBD2. V gave up 2 bases and J gave up 1 base; unmatched junction bases: 7. CDR3 length equals 16 residues. Germline values: CDR1 GTSNPN, CDR2 SVGIG (reference sequence). The CDR3 is CAWSRAAGGSYNEQFF. The CDR3 DNA reads as TGTGCCTGGAGTAGGGCGGCGGGAGGTTCCTACAATGAGCAGTTCTTC.

J is TRBJ2-5 and V is TRBV5-1; perhaps TRBD1 as D (6 bases). The germline gives CDR1 SGHRS, CDR2 YFSETQ. This CDR3 is built from 14 residues. V was shortened by 3 bases and J by 4 bases, with 13 bases between the two germline ends. The CDR3 DNA is TGCGCCAGCAGCTGGACAGCTGGAGGAGAGACCCAGTACTTC. Amino acids: CASSWTAGGETQYF.

The CDR3 nucleotides read TGTGCCAGCAGCTTTTTGGACAGGGGAATCGCTGAAGCTTTCTTT. Its translation is CASSFLDRGIAEAFF. The rearrangement joins TRBV5-4 to TRBJ1-1, with TRBD1 identical over 9 bases. This CDR3 region has 15 residues. Unmatched junction bases numbered 8, after V lost 2 bases and J lost 6 bases. Germline CDR1 and CDR2: SGHNT and YYREEE (reference sequence).

V usage is TRBV21-1 and J usage is TRBJ2-4; the table's D call, TRBD1, has no DNA check behind it. TRBV21-1 is described as a pseudogene. CDR3 length equals 18 residues. The DNA of the CDR3 is TGTGCCAGCAGCAAGTTGAAAGGACAGGGGGGGACCAAAAACATTCAGTACTTC. Encoded protein: CASSKLKGQGGTKNIQYF.

The chain couples TRBV5-1 to TRBJ2-7; D not resolved. The CDR3 extends over 15 amino acids. From germline, CDR1 is SGHRS and CDR2 YFSETQ. V lost 1 base and J lost 1, with 12 bases in between. CDR3 amino acids: CASSLPSLQSYEQYF. The CDR3 DNA follows: TGCGCCAGCAGCTTGCCGAGTCTTCAATCCTACGAGCAGTACTTC.

There are a few counts of this clone. The genes are TRBV5-1 and TRBJ2-7, with 7 positions matching TRBD2. Per the germline V gene, CDR1 is SGHRS and CDR2 is YFSETQ. The CDR3 loop spans 16 amino acids. With 4 bases clipped from V and 0 bases from J, the junction kept 10 bases outside the gene matches. The CDR3 here is CASSPKSGASSYEQYF. The CDR3 DNA is TGCGCCAGCAGCCCCAAAAGCGGGGCGAGCTCCTACGAGCAGTACTTC.

The chain couples TRBV4-1 to TRBJ2-1; D is uncertain. The germline gives CDR1 MGHRA, CDR2 YSYEKL. This CDR3 comprises 15 residues. The V end was cut by 4 bases, the J end by 1 base, with 11 bases between. CDR3 residues: CASSLYTESYNEQFF. The CDR3 nucleotides read TGCGCCAGCAGCCTATACACAGAGTCCTACAATGAGCAGTTCTTC.

V usage is TRBV5-1 and J usage is TRBJ1-3, with TRBD1 matching 7 bases. The CDR3 is 18 amino acids. V dropped 6 bases and J dropped 0; count of bases not matched to a gene: 15. Germline V gene lookup returns CDR1 SGHRS and CDR2 YFSETQ. CDR3 nucleotide sequence: TGCGCCAGCACCTGGATGGGGGGACAGTCGAGCTCTGGAAACACCATATATTTT. This gives the protein CASTWMGGQSSSGNTIYF.